These 16 T cell receptor beta chains originate from one sample sequenced in a study of response to subunit inactivated influenza vaccine. TCRdb itself ran the RT-PCR reads through MiXCR, one entry per CDR3 protein. The sample contains fewer than 750,000 distinct CDR3 sequences, 14% of which appear only once. The specimen comprised PBMCs from blood, sampled about 11 days after vaccination. Source of these receptors: a man aged 45-60 years who received an inactivated influenza vaccine.

V gene TRBV7-6 combines with J gene TRBJ2-7; 9 bases agree with TRBD1. This CDR3 has 14 residues. Germline V CDR1 and CDR2: SGHVS, FNYEAQ. J gave up 5 bases and V 5 bases, and 7 bases lay outside the gene matches. CDR3 sequence reads: CASSPWTGENEQYF. Here the CDR3 DNA reads TGTGCCAGCAGCCCCTGGACAGGGGAAAACGAGCAGTACTTC.

The chain has TRBV6-5 and TRBJ2-7; a possible D gene is TRBD2 (5 bases). Per germline, CDR1 MNHEY and CDR2 SVGAGI. The CDR3 covers 15 residues. V was cut by 0 bases and J by 3 bases, with 12 bases left in between. The CDR3 DNA follows: TGTGCCAGCAGTTACTCGACTCTAGAGGGCTACGAGCAGTACTTC. This translates into CASSYSTLEGYEQYF.

This chain connects TRBV2 to TRBJ2-7; D not certain. The CDR3 length is 12 residues. Trimming left V 3 bases short and J 5 bases short, with 8 bases between. The germline V gene encodes CDR1 SNHLY and CDR2 FYNNEI. The CDR3 here is CASSDSYHEQYF. In DNA form, the CDR3 reads TGTGCCAGCAGTGATTCCTACCACGAGCAGTACTTC. The full variable domain, its missing parts supplied by reference TRBV2 and TRBJ2-7, is EPEVTQTPSHQVTQMGQEVILRCVPISNHLYFYWYRQILGQKVEFLVSFYNNEISEKSEIFDDQFSVERPDGSNFTLKIRSTKLEDSAMYFCASSDSYHEQYFGPGTRLTVT.

This rearrangement joins TRBV11-1 to TRBJ1-6; D is perhaps TRBD1 (5 bases). Trimming left V 6 bases short and J 10 bases short, with 16 bases between. Germline assignment: CDR1 SGHAT and CDR2 FQDESV (reference sequence). The CDR3 totals 14 residues. The CDR3 region has the DNA TGTGCCAGCAGACTTGAAGCGAACAGGTCACCCCTCCACTTT. Its protein product is CASRLEANRSPLHF.

This rearrangement joins TRBV3-1 to TRBJ2-7, with D maybe TRBD2 (5 bases). The CDR3 is made up of 15 amino acids. Germline CDR1 LGHDT, CDR2 YNNKEL (reference sequence). V lost 3 bases, J lost 0 bases, and 12 bases lay in between. CDR3 sequence reads: CASSQDIASSYEQYF. CDR3 DNA: TGTGCCAGCAGCCAGGATATAGCGAGCTCCTACGAGCAGTACTTC.

This clonotype was counted only a few times. The chain employs TRBV12-3 or TRBV12-4 and TRBJ2-7; maybe TRBD1 (6 bases). Trimming removed 5 bases at V and 2 bases at J, with 16 bases between. This CDR3 has 15 residues. CDR3 sequence (DNA): TGTGCCAGCAGTGATAGCCCCGGGACAACCTACGAGCAGTACTTC. This codes for CASSDSPGTTYEQYF.

V and J are TRBV3-1 and TRBJ2-1, with 9 bases fitting TRBD1. Trimming at V came to 4 bases and at J to 7 bases, leaving 11 bases not matched to a gene. Germline V gives CDR1 LGHDT, CDR2 YNNKEL (reference sequence). The CDR3 totals 16 residues. The CDR3 loop is CASSRSGTGFRNEQFF. The DNA of the CDR3 is TGTGCCAGCAGCCGAAGCGGGACAGGGTTCAGGAATGAGCAGTTCTTC.

In its sample, this clonotype was seen a few times. This chain joins TRBV7-2 and TRBJ2-5; D is unclear. Per the germline V gene, CDR1 is SGHTA and CDR2 is FQGNSA. CDR3 length equals 14 residues. The V end lost 5 bases, the J end lost 1 base, and 11 bases lay between the germline ends. The CDR3 spells CASSPRYSQETQYF. The CDR3 DNA follows: TGTGCCAGCAGCCCCCGGTATAGCCAAGAGACCCAGTACTTC.

The V call is TRBV4-2, the J call TRBJ2-1; D unclear. This CDR3 has 14 residues. V was clipped by 8 bases and J by 0 bases, with 11 bases between them. CDR1 and CDR2 (germline): LGHNA, YNFKEQ. For the CDR3, the DNA is TGTGCCAGCGCTCTCAGGAGCTCCTACAATGAGCAGTTCTTC. Translation gives CASALRSSYNEQFF.

V and J are TRBV12-3 or TRBV12-4 and TRBJ2-5, with D maybe TRBD2 (5 bases). Trimming left V 6 bases short and J 5 bases short, with 16 bases between. The CDR3 runs 14 residues. CDR3 region: CASSKRSSMETQYF. CDR3 DNA sequence: TGTGCCAGCAGCAAAAGGTCTAGCATGGAGACCCAGTACTTC.

This sequence joins TRBV20-1 and TRBJ1-5; TRBD1 aligns across 8 bases. This CDR3 has 14 residues. V was clipped by 6 bases and J by 0 bases; unmatched bases: 4. The germline gives CDR1 DFQATT, CDR2 SNEGSKA (reference sequence). CDR3 sequence reads: CSARDRFSNQPQHF. The CDR3 region has the DNA TGCAGTGCCCGGGACAGGTTTAGCAATCAGCCCCAGCATTTT.

Only a few counts were recorded for this clonotype. V gene TRBV4-2 combines with J gene TRBJ2-2; 9 bases are shared with TRBD2. The CDR3 extends over 16 amino acids. V was clipped by 0 bases and J by 6 bases; unmatched bases: 5. Germline lookup yields CDR1 LGHNA and CDR2 YNFKEQ. DNA for the CDR3: TGTGCCAGCAGCCAAGATATCCGCGGGAGGGCCGGGGAGCTGTTTTTT. Amino acid sequence: CASSQDIRGRAGELFF.

This clonotype appeared a few times. This sequence joins TRBV6-2 or TRBV6-3 and TRBJ1-4; D is possibly TRBD1 (5 bases). Germline CDR1 and CDR2: MNHEY and SVGEGT. Trimming pared 0 bases from V and 13 bases from J, leaving 9 bases between. The CDR3 runs 12 residues. DNA for the CDR3: TGTGCCAGCAGTTACTCGACCGGGGGACTGTTTTTT. The encoded protein is CASSYSTGGLFF.

V is TRBV12-3 or TRBV12-4 and J is TRBJ1-6, with 7 bases identical to TRBD1. V lost 6 bases, J lost 9 bases, and 8 bases stayed unmatched. The CDR3 covers 14 residues. In nucleotides, the CDR3 is TGTGCCAGCAGCACAGGGGTAGGATTTTCACCCCTCCACTTT. Protein sequence: CASSTGVGFSPLHF.

This clonotype was seen only once. The chain combines TRBV20-1 with TRBJ2-7; D ambiguous. CDR1 is DFQATT and CDR2 is SNEGSKA in the germline V gene (reference sequence). Trimming removed 2 bases from V and 7 bases from J, with 12 bases in between. The length of the CDR3 is 12 residues. CDR3 loop: CSARSWTGEQYF. The CDR3 DNA is TGCAGTGCTAGATCCTGGACCGGGGAGCAGTACTTC.

The chain uses TRBV20-1 and TRBJ2-1, with a weak D call TRBD2 (5 bases). CDR3 length equals 16 residues. Germline CDR1 DFQATT, CDR2 SNEGSKA (reference sequence). V shed 0 bases and J shed 0 bases, with 12 bases lying between them. CDR3 nucleotide sequence: TGCAGTGCTAGAGATCGGAGCGGCCCCTCCTACAATGAGCAGTTCTTC. Amino acid sequence: CSARDRSGPSYNEQFF.